Presented here are 13 T cell receptor beta chains from one specimen sequenced in a study of shared clonotypes between healthy human individuals. Sequenced by immunoSEQ multiplex PCR; TCRdb stores in-frame clones only, minus some. Among nearly 1,000,000 clones listed, approximately 76% were seen once. Sequencing was carried out using memory CD4+ T cells sorted from blood. The subset here: CD45RA-negative fraction. All receptors derive from a man younger than 35 in good health.

This clone was recorded a few times. This rearrangement joins TRBV9 to TRBJ2-3; a possible D gene is TRBD2 (7 bases). The V gene lost 4 bases and the J gene lost 3 bases, with 15 bases spanning the gap. CDR1 and CDR2 (germline): SGDLS, YYNGEE. This CDR3 has 15 residues. The CDR3: CASSQWEGTTDTQYF. The CDR3 nucleotides read TGTGCCAGCAGCCAATGGGAGGGGACAACAGATACGCAGTATTTT.

The chain employs TRBV30 and TRBJ1-1, with D maybe TRBD1 (5 bases). There are 14 residues in the CDR3. V was clipped by 6 bases and J by 3 bases, with 17 bases between them. Germline loops: CDR1 GTSNPN, CDR2 SVGIG (reference sequence). This chain's CDR3 is CACGTGGVDTEAFF. The CDR3 bases are TGTGCCTGCGGGACGGGGGGGGTGGACACTGAAGCTTTCTTT.

The table lists this clone with a few counts. The sample holds other DNA sequences that translate to the same CDR3. The chain combines TRBV7-2 with TRBJ2-1; no reliable D call. The V end lost 1 base, the J end lost 6 bases, and 7 bases lay between the germline ends. Per the germline V gene, CDR1 is SGHTA and CDR2 is FQGNSA. The CDR3 covers 13 residues. CDR3 in DNA: TGTGCCAGCAGCTTAGTGCTCTCCAATGAGCAGTTCTTC. It yields the protein CASSLVLSNEQFF.

The chain joins TRBV7-9 to TRBJ1-4; D call uncertain. Germline values: CDR1 SEHNR, CDR2 FQNEAQ (reference sequence). The CDR3 runs to 15 residues. V dropped 5 bases and J dropped 5 bases, with 15 bases sitting between them. This chain's CDR3 is CASSLQQPRNEKLFF. For the CDR3, the DNA is TGTGCCAGCAGCCTCCAACAGCCTAGAAATGAAAAACTGTTTTTT.

V and J are TRBV27 and TRBJ1-6; possible D gene TRBD1, 6 bases. The CDR3 extends over 13 amino acids. Between the trimmed V and J ends, which lost 8 bases and 7 bases, there was a span of 12 bases. Germline-derived CDR1 and CDR2 are MNHEY and SMNVEV (reference sequence). CDR3 sequence (DNA): TGTGCCAGCTGCTGGGGGCGAAATTCACCCCTCCACTTT. It codes for CASCWGRNSPLHF.

Notes on this clone: Other nucleotide sequences in the sample specify the same CDR3. This rearrangement joins TRBV19 to TRBJ1-5, with D possibly matching TRBD1 (5 bases). The germline V and J ends were trimmed by 4 bases and 2 bases, with 6 bases remaining between them. Germline CDR1 LNHDA, CDR2 SQIVND (reference sequence). The CDR3 totals 13 residues. The CDR3 coding sequence is TGTGCCAGTAGTAGGGGGGGCAATCAGCCCCAGCATTTT. This codes for CASSRGGNQPQHF.

This chain connects TRBV5-1 to TRBJ2-7; D is ambiguous. The CDR3 sequence is 13 residues long. CDR1 and CDR2 (germline): SGHRS, YFSETQ. The germline V and J ends were trimmed by 0 bases and 8 bases, with 12 bases remaining between them. CDR3 DNA: TGCGCCAGCAGCTTGGGGAGCTTTGGAAAGCAGTACTTC. Translation gives CASSLGSFGKQYF.

This clone was detected only a few times. The chain combines TRBV14 with TRBJ1-2, with 9 bases aligning to TRBD1. The V segment lost 4 bases and the J segment 4 bases; nucleotides outside the gene matches: 4. This CDR3 is 14 amino acids long. Germline assignment: CDR1 SGHDN and CDR2 FVKESK. CDR3 protein: CASSLGTGSYGYTF. The CDR3 coding sequence is TGTGCCAGCAGCCTAGGGACAGGGAGCTATGGCTACACCTTC.

This sequence joins TRBV2 and TRBJ1-5; D remains ambiguous. Germline CDR1 is SNHLY and CDR2 is FYNNEI. V was shortened by 5 bases and J by 0 bases, with 8 bases between the two germline ends. The CDR3 sequence is 14 residues long. The CDR3 DNA reads as TGTGCCAGCAGTTCCGCTTATAGCAATCAGCCCCAGCATTTT. Amino acids: CASSSAYSNQPQHF.

This clone showed up just a few times. The chain carries TRBV11-2 and TRBJ1-1; tentatively, D is TRBD1 (5 bases). V lost 1 base to trimming and J lost 11 bases, with 14 bases between them. Looked up from germline, CDR1 is SGHAT and CDR2 is FQNNGV. CDR3 size: 13 residues. This CDR3 reads CASSLADTLNAFF. The CDR3 nucleotides read TGTGCCAGCAGCTTAGCGGACACACTTAATGCTTTCTTT. Full variable domain (remainder filled in from reference TRBV11-2 and TRBJ1-1): EAGVAQSPRYKIIEKRQSVAFWCNPISGHATLYWYQQILGQGPKLLIQFQNNGVVDDSQLPKDRFSAERLKGVDSTLKIQPAKLEDSAVYLCASSLADTLNAFFGQGTRLTVV.

The chain recombines TRBV2 with TRBJ2-5; D gene uncertain. Germline V lookup: CDR1 SNHLY, CDR2 FYNNEI. The CDR3 is made up of 12 amino acids. V was clipped by 0 bases and J by 7 bases, with 6 bases between them. The chain's CDR3 is CASSEAQRTQYF. CDR3 nucleotide sequence: TGTGCCAGCAGTGAAGCGCAGAGGACCCAGTACTTC.

The chain employs TRBV30 and TRBJ2-7; 8 nucleotides agree with TRBD2. With V trimmed by 4 bases and J by 6 bases, 11 bases remained unmatched. The CDR3 spans 14 residues. CDR1 and CDR2 (germline): GTSNPN, SVGIG (reference sequence). The CDR3: CAWMRAGEAGEQYF. Written as DNA, the CDR3 is TGTGCCTGGATGAGAGCGGGAGAAGCGGGCGAGCAGTACTTC.

The chain combines TRBV18 with TRBJ2-2; the D gene is possibly TRBD1 (5 bases). V was clipped by 6 bases and J by 4 bases, with 12 bases between them. CDR3 size: 14 residues. Germline assignment: CDR1 KGHSH and CDR2 LQKENI. In DNA, the CDR3 is TGTGCCAGCTCGCCAGGGTGGACCACCGGGGAGCTGTTTTTT. This codes for CASSPGWTTGELFF. The full variable domain, with the rest looked up from reference TRBV18 and TRBJ2-2, is NAGVMQNPRHLVRRRGQEARLRCSPMKGHSHVYWYRQLPEEGLKFMVYLQKENIIDESGMPKERFSAEFPKEGPSILRIQQVVRGDSAAYFCASSPGWTTGELFFGEGSRLTVL.